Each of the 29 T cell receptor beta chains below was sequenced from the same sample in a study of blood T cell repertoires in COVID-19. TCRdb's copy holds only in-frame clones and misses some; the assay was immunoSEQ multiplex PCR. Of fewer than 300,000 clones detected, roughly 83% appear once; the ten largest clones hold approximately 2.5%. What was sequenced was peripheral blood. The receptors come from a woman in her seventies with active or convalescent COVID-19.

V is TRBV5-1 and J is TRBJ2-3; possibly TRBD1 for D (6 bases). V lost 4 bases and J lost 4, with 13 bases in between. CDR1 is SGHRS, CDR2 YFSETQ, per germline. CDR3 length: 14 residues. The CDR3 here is CASSLRTESDTQYF. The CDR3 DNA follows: TGCGCCAGCAGCCTACGGACAGAATCAGATACGCAGTATTTT.

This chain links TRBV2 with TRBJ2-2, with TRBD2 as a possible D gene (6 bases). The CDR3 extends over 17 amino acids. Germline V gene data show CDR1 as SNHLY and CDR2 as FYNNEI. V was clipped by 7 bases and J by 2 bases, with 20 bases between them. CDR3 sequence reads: CASTLRAGTLNTGELFF. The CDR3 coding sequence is TGTGCCAGCACTCTCAGGGCGGGAACGCTTAACACCGGGGAGCTGTTTTTT. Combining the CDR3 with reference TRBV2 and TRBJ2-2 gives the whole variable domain EPEVTQTPSHQVTQMGQEVILRCVPISNHLYFYWYRQILGQKVEFLVSFYNNEISEKSEIFDDQFSVERPDGSNFTLKIRSTKLEDSAMYFCASTLRAGTLNTGELFFGEGSRLTVL.

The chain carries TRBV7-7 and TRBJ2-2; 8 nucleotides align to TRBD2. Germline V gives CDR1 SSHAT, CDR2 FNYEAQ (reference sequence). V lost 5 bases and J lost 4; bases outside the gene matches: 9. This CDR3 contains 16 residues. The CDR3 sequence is CASSPERGPSTGELFF. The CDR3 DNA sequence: TGTGCCAGCAGCCCAGAGCGGGGGCCCTCCACCGGGGAGCTGTTTTTT.

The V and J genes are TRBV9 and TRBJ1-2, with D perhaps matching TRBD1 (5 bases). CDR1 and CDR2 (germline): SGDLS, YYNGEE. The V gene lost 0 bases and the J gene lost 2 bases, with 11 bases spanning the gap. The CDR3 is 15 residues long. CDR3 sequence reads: CASSVEEGTNYGYTF. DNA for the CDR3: TGTGCCAGCAGCGTAGAGGAGGGGACCAACTATGGCTACACCTTC. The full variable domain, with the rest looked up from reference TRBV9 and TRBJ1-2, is DSGVTQTPKHLITATGQRVTLRCSPRSGDLSVYWYQQSLDQGLQFLIQYYNGEERAKGNILERFSAQQFPDLHSELNLSSLELGDSALYFCASSVEEGTNYGYTFGSGTRLTVV.

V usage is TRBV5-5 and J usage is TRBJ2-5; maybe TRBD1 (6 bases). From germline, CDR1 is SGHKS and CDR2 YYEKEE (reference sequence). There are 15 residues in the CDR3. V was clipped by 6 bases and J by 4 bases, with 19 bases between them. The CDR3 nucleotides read TGTGCCAGCAACTCTGGGGGCGGCAACAGAGAGACCCAGTACTTC. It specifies CASNSGGGNRETQYF.

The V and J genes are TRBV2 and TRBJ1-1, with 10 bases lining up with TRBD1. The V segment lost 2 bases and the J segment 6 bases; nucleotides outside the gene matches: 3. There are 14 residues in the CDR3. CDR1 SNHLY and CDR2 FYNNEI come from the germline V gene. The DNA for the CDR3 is TGTGCCAGCAGTGAACAGGGACAGGGGCCTGAAGCTTTCTTT. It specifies CASSEQGQGPEAFF.

The CDR3 region is CASSMDRGGGYTF. CDR3 bases: TGTGCCAGCAGTATGGACAGGGGTGGTGGCTACACCTTC. The V gene is TRBV6-5, the J gene TRBJ1-2; 9 bases line up with TRBD1. Trimming removed 5 bases from V and 7 bases from J; junction bases left unmatched: 5. The CDR3 extends over 13 amino acids. Germline assignment: CDR1 MNHEY and CDR2 SVGAGI.

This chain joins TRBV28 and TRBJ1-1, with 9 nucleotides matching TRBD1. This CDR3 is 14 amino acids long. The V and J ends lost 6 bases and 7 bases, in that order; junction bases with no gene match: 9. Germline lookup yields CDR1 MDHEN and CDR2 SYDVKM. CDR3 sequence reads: CASRRGQGGLEAFF. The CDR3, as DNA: TGTGCCAGCAGGCGGGGACAGGGCGGACTTGAAGCTTTCTTT.

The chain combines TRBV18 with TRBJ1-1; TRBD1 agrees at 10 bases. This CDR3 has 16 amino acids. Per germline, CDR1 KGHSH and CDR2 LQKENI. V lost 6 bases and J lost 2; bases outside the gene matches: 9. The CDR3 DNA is TGTGCCAGCTCGGAGGGACAGGGGATCTTCAACACTGAAGCTTTCTTT. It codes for CASSEGQGIFNTEAFF.

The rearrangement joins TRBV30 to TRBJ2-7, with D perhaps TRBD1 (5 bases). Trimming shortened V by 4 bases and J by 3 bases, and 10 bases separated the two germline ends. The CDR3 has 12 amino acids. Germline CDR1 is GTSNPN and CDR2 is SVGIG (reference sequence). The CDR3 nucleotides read TGTGCCTGGAATCAGGGTGGCTACGAGCAGTACTTC. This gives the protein CAWNQGGYEQYF.

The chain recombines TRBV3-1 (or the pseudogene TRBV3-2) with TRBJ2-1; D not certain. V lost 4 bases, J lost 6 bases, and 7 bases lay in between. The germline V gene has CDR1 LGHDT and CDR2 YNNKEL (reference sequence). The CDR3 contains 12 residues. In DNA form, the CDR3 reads TGTGCCAGCAGCCGCGGTCTCAATGAGCAGTTCTTC. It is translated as CASSRGLNEQFF.

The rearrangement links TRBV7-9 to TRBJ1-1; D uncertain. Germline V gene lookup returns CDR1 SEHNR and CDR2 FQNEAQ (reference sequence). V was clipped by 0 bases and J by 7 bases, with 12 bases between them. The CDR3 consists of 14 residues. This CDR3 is CASSLAGKVGEAFF. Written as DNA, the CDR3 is TGTGCCAGCAGCTTAGCCGGGAAAGTGGGTGAAGCTTTCTTT.

CDR3 DNA: TGTGCCAGCAGCTTAAAGGTTGCAGGGGGTACTGAAGCTTTCTTT. Translating gives CASSLKVAGGTEAFF. V is TRBV7-9 and J is TRBJ1-1; 7 nucleotides line up with TRBD1. Germline CDR1 reads SEHNR; CDR2 reads FQNEAQ (reference sequence). CDR3 size: 15 residues. Trimming at V came to 2 bases and at J to 5 bases, leaving 8 bases not matched to a gene.

The CDR3 nucleotides are TGTGCCAGCAGTAGTAGCAGGAACACTGAAGCTTTCTTT. Its translation: CASSSSRNTEAFF. This sequence joins TRBV2 and TRBJ1-1; D gene ambiguous. V was trimmed by 5 bases and J by 1 base, leaving 8 bases between them. Germline V gene sequence: CDR1 SNHLY, CDR2 FYNNEI. This CDR3 spans 13 amino acids.

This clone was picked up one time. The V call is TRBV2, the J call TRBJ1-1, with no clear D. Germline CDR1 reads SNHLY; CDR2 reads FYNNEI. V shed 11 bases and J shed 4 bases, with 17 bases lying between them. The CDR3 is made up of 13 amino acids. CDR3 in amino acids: CADTRGFSTEAFF. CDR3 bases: TGTGCCGACACTCGCGGGTTCTCCACTGAAGCTTTCTTT. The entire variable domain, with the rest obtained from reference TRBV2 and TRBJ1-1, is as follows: EPEVTQTPSHQVTQMGQEVILRCVPISNHLYFYWYRQILGQKVEFLVSFYNNEISEKSEIFDDQFSVERPDGSNFTLKIRSTKLEDSAMYFCADTRGFSTEAFFGQGTRLTVV.

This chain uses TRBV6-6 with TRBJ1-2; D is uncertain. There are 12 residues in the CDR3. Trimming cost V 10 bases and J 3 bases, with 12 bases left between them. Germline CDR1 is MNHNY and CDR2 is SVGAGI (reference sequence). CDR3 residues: CATERGDYGYTF. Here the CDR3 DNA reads TGTGCCACTGAGCGGGGAGACTATGGCTACACCTTC.

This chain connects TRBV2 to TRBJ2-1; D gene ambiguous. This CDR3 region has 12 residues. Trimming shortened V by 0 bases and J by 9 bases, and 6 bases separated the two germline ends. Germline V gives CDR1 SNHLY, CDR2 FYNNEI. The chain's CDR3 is CASSEARGEQFF. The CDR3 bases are TGTGCCAGCAGTGAAGCTAGAGGTGAGCAGTTCTTC.

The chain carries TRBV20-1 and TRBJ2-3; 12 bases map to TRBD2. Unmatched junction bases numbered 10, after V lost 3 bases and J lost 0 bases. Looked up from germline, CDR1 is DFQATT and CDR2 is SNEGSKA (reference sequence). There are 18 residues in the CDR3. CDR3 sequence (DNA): TGCAGTGCTAGTCGCCTAGCGGGAGGGCACCTCAGCACAGATACGCAGTATTTT. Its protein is CSASRLAGGHLSTDTQYF.

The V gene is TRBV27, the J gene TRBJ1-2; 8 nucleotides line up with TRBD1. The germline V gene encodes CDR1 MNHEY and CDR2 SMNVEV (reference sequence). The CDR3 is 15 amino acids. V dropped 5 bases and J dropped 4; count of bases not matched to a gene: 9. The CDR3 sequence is CASSPGQGLFYGYTF. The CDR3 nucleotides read TGTGCCAGCAGTCCCGGACAGGGACTTTTCTATGGCTACACCTTC.

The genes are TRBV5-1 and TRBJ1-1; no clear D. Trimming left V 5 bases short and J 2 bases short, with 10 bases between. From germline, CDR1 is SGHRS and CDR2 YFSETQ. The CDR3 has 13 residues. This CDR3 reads CASSRSINTEAFF. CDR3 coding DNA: TGCGCCAGCAGTAGAAGCATAAACACTGAAGCTTTCTTT.

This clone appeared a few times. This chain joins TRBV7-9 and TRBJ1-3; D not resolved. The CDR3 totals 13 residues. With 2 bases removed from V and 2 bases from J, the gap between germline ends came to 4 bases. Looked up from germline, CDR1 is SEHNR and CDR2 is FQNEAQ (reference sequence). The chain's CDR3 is CASSLNTGNTIYF. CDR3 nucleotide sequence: TGTGCCAGCAGCTTAAACACTGGAAACACCATATATTTT.

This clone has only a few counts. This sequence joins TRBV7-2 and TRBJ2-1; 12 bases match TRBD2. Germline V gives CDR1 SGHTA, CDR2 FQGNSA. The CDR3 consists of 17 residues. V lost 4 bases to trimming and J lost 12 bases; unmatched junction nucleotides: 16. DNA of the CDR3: TGTGCCAGCAGCTCTAGCGGGAGGGCAGGGGGAAGCGGTGGGCAGTTCTTC. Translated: CASSSSGRAGGSGGQFF.

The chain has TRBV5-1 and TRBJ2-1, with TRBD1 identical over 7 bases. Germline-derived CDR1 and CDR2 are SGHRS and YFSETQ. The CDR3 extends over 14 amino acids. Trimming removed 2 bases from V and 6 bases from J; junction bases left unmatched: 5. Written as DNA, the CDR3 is TGCGCCAGCAGCTTTGGAGACAGGGCCAATGAGCAGTTCTTC. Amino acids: CASSFGDRANEQFF.

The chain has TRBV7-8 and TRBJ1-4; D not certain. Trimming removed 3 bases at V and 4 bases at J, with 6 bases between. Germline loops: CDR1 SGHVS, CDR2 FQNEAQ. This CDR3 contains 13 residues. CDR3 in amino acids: CASSFRYNEKLFF. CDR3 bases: TGTGCCAGCAGCTTTCGGTATAATGAAAAACTGTTTTTT.

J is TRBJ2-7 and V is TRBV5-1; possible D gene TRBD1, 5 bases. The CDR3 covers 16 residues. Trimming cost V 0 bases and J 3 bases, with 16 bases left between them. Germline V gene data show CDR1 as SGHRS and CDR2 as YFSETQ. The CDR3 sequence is CASSLALRQTGYEQYF. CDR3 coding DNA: TGCGCCAGCAGCTTGGCGCTTAGACAGACGGGCTACGAGCAGTACTTC.

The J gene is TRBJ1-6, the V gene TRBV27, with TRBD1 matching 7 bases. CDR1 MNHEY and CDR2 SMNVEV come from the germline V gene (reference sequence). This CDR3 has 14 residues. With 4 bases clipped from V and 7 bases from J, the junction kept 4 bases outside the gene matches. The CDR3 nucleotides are TGTGCCAGCAGTTGGGACAGCTTAAATTCACCCCTCCACTTT. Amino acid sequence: CASSWDSLNSPLHF.

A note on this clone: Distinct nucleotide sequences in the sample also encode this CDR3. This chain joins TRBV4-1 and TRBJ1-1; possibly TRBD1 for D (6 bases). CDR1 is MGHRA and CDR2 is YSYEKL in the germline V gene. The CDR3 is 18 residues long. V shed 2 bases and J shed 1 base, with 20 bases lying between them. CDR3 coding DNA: TGCGCCAGCAGCCAACGCTTGCTAAGGGCAGGGGAGAACACTGAAGCTTTCTTT. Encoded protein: CASSQRLLRAGENTEAFF.

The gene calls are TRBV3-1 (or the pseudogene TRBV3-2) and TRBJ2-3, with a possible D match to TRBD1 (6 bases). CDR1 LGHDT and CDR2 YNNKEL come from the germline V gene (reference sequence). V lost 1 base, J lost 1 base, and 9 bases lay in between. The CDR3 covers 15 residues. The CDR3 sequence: CASSQGGPRTDTQYF. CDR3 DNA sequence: TGTGCCAGCAGCCAAGGGGGGCCTCGCACAGATACGCAGTATTTT.

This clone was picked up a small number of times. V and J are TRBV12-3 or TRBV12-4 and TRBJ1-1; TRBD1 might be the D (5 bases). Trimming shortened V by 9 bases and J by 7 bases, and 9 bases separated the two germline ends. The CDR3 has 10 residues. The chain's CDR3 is CASGGGEAFF. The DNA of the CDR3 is TGTGCCAGTGGGGGGGGTGAAGCTTTCTTT.